These T cell receptor beta chains were read from a single sample in a study of beta chain features in type 1 diabetes. Assay used: immunoSEQ multiplex PCR; TCRdb lists only in-frame clones, some missing. The sample lists hundreds of thousands of clones; around 15% were seen once. Sequences were obtained from naive CD4+ T cells from blood. The receptors stem from a man between 18 and 35 years old with type 1 diabetes. The CDR3 runs from the conserved cysteine through the conserved F or W. A D gene is named only where the DNA matches it firmly. A clone size is listed for some rows: how often the clone was seen (once, few, many), or a class if it is expanded.

abundance: NA; d_gene: NA; j_gene: TRBJ2-3; v_gene: TRBV5-4; len: 13; CDR3nt: TGTGCCAGCAGTCCCCAAAATGCGGATACGCAGTATTTT; CDR3aa: CASSPQNADTQYF
abundance: few; d_gene: NA; j_gene: TRBJ2-7; v_gene: TRBV6-1; len: 14; CDR3nt: TGTGCCACAGTCCCGGGACTCGGGACTTACGAGCAGTACTTC; CDR3aa: CATVPGLGTYEQYF
abundance: NA; d_gene: TRBD2; j_gene: TRBJ2-7; v_gene: TRBV4-3; len: 17; CDR3nt: TGCGCCAGCAGCCTGGGGACTAGCGGGGTAGTAGCATACGAGCAGTACTTC; CDR3aa: CASSLGTSGVVAYEQYF
abundance: few; d_gene: TRBD1; j_gene: TRBJ1-2; v_gene: TRBV4-3; len: 15; CDR3nt: TGCGCCAGCAGCTACCGGGACAGGACAAACTATGGCTACACCTTC; CDR3aa: CASSYRDRTNYGYTF
abundance: NA; d_gene: NA; j_gene: TRBJ1-2; v_gene: TRBV7-9; len: 13; CDR3nt: TGTGCCAGCAGCTCAGGACCTGACTATGGCTACACCTTC; CDR3aa: CASSSGPDYGYTF
abundance: NA; d_gene: TRBD1; j_gene: TRBJ1-5; v_gene: TRBV19; len: 16; CDR3nt: TGTGCCAGTAGTATAGGGACAGGGCTAAGCAATCAGCCCCAGCATTTT; CDR3aa: CASSIGTGLSNQPQHF
abundance: few; d_gene: TRBD1; j_gene: TRBJ2-3; v_gene: TRBV10-3; len: 13; CDR3nt: TGTGCCACCTCCGACAGGGTTGAAGATACGCAGTATTTT; CDR3aa: CATSDRVEDTQYF
abundance: NA; d_gene: NA; j_gene: TRBJ2-3; v_gene: TRBV27; len: 13; CDR3nt: TGTGCCAGCAGTTTAACCTCGGGAGATACGCAGTATTTT; CDR3aa: CASSLTSGDTQYF
abundance: NA; d_gene: NA; j_gene: TRBJ1-5; v_gene: TRBV5-6; len: 15; CDR3nt: TGTGCCAGCAGCAGTTGGGGGGAGGGCGGTCAGCCCCAGCATTTT; CDR3aa: CASSSWGEGGQPQHF
abundance: NA; d_gene: TRBD1; j_gene: TRBJ1-2; v_gene: TRBV18; len: 13; CDR3nt: TGTGCCAGCTCATCACAGGGGAACTATGGCTACACCTTC; CDR3aa: CASSSQGNYGYTF
abundance: few; d_gene: NA; j_gene: TRBJ2-6; v_gene: TRBV11-2; len: 13; CDR3nt: TGTGCCAGCAGCTTAGATATAGAGGGTGACCTGACTTTC; CDR3aa: CASSLDIEGDLTF
abundance: few; d_gene: TRBD1; j_gene: TRBJ1-4; v_gene: TRBV23-1; len: 19; CDR3nt: TGCGCCAGCAGTCAATCGCCGCCGGGACAGGAGATTACTAATGAAAAACTGTTTTTT; CDR3aa: CASSQSPPGQEITNEKLFF
abundance: few; d_gene: NA; j_gene: TRBJ2-1; v_gene: TRBV18; len: 12; CDR3nt: TGTGCCAGCTCACAGGGTAACGATGAGCAGTTCTTC; CDR3aa: CASSQGNDEQFF
abundance: few; d_gene: TRBD2; j_gene: TRBJ2-5; v_gene: TRBV7-6; len: 15; CDR3nt: TGTGCCAGCAGCTTACCAACTAGCGGGCCAGAGACCCAGTACTTC; CDR3aa: CASSLPTSGPETQYF
abundance: few; d_gene: NA; j_gene: TRBJ1-3; v_gene: TRBV6-5; len: 14; CDR3nt: TGTGCCAGCGTGCCTAACCCAACTGGAAACACCATATATTTT; CDR3aa: CASVPNPTGNTIYF
abundance: NA; d_gene: NA; j_gene: TRBJ1-2; v_gene: TRBV30; len: 14; CDR3nt: TGTGCCTGGAAAGGGAACACAGCCAGCTATGGCTACACCTTC; CDR3aa: CAWKGNTASYGYTF
abundance: few; d_gene: TRBD1; j_gene: TRBJ2-1; v_gene: TRBV6-5; len: 12; CDR3nt: TGTGCCAGCAGGGACAGGGGTACTGAGCAGTTCTTC; CDR3aa: CASRDRGTEQFF
abundance: NA; d_gene: NA; j_gene: TRBJ1-5; v_gene: TRBV5-1; len: 13; CDR3nt: TGCGCCAGCAGCTCTGATAGCAATCAGCCCCAGCATTTT; CDR3aa: CASSSDSNQPQHF
abundance: few; d_gene: TRBD2; j_gene: TRBJ2-7; v_gene: TRBV30; len: 17; CDR3nt: TGTGCCTGGAGCGCCCCGGCCCGGGGACTAGCAGTCTACGAGCAGTACTTC; CDR3aa: CAWSAPARGLAVYEQYF